A single T cell receptor (beta chain) is shown here with its context. The ends were cut back, 4 bases at V and 0 bases at J, with 12 bases in the middle. The CDR3 length is 16 residues. Germline CDR1 KGHDR, CDR2 SFDVKD. This specimen comes from a study of blood T cell repertoires in COVID-19. Study at large: Samples of COVID-19 (acute and convalescent) were obtained from the United States, Italy and Spain. Sample material is recorded as cDNA or gDNA derived from T cells, B-cell-depleted T cells, or PBMCs.

In the original processing: From reference gene primer amplification, estimates of nucleated cell counts were derived. Produced via immunoSEQ multiplex PCR; TCRdb's table is partial and in-frame only. V, J and clone size are taken as reported in that table, and D and trimming were inferred from the DNA itself. This table has some 200,000 clones, roughly 84% appearing once. The sample comprised peripheral blood. J is TRBJ2-1 and V is TRBV24-1; no definite D call. This receptor was obtained from a middle-aged man with active or convalescent COVID-19. CDR3 region: CATSDYKLSSYNEQFF. CDR3 DNA: TGTGCCACCAGTGACTATAAATTGAGCTCCTACAATGAGCAGTTCTTC.